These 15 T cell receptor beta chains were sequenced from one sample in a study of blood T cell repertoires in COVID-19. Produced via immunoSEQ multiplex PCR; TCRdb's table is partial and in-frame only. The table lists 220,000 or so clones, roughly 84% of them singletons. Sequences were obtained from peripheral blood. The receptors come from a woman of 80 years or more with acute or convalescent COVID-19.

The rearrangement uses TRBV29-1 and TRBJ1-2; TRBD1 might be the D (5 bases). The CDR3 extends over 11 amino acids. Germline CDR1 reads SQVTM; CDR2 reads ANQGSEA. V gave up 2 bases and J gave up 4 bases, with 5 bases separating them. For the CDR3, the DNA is TGCAGCGTTGAACAGGGCTATGGCTACACCTTC. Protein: CSVEQGYGYTF.

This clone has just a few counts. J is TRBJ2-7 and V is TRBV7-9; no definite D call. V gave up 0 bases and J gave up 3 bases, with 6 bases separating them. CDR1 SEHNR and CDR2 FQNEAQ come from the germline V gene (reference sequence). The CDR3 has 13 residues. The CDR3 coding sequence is TGTGCCAGCAGCTTAGCTCGCGGCTACGAGCAGTACTTC. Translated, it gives CASSLARGYEQYF.

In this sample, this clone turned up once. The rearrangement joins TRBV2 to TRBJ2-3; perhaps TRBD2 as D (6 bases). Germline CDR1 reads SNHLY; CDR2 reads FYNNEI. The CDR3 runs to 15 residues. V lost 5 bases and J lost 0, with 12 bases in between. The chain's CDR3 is CASSILAGSTDTQYF. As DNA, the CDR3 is TGTGCCAGCAGTATACTAGCTGGGAGCACAGATACGCAGTATTTT. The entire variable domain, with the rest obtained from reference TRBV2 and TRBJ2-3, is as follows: EPEVTQTPSHQVTQMGQEVILRCVPISNHLYFYWYRQILGQKVEFLVSFYNNEISEKSEIFDDQFSVERPDGSNFTLKIRSTKLEDSAMYFCASSILAGSTDTQYFGPGTRLTVL.

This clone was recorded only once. The CDR3 bases are TGTGCCATCAGTCCGGGACAGGCGTACAATGAGCAGTTCTTC. It specifies CAISPGQAYNEQFF. The J gene is TRBJ2-1, the V gene TRBV10-3; 8 nucleotides align to TRBD1. V lost 5 bases to trimming and J lost 4 bases; unmatched junction nucleotides: 4. Germline V gene sequence: CDR1 ENHRY, CDR2 SYGVKD. This CDR3 region has 14 residues.

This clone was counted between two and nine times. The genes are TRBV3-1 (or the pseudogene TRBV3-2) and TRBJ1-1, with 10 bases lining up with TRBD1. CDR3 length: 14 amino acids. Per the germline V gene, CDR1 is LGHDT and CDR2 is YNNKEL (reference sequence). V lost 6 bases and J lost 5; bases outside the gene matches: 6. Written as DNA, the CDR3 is TGTGCCAGCAGTGTGGGACAGGGGTTGACTGAAGCTTTCTTT. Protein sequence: CASSVGQGLTEAFF.

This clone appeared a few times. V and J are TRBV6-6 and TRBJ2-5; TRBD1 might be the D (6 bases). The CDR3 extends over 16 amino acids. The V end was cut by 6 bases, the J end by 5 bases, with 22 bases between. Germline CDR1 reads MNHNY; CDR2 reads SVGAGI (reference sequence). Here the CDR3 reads CASRATPGQLLETQYF. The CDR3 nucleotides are TGTGCCAGCAGAGCCACCCCGGGACAATTATTGGAGACCCAGTACTTC.

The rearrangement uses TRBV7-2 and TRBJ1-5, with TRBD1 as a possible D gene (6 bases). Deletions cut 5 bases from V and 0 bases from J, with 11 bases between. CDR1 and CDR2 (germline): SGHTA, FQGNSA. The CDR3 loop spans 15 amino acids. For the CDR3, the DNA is TGTGCCAGCAGCCCCACAGGGACTAGCAATCAGCCCCAGCATTTT. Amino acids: CASSPTGTSNQPQHF.

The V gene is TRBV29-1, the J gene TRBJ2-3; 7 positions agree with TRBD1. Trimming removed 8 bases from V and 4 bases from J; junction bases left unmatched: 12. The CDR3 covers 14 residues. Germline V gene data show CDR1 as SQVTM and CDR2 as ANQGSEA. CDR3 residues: CSMSATQGADTQYF. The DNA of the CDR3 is TGCAGCATGTCTGCTACGCAGGGGGCAGATACGCAGTATTTT.

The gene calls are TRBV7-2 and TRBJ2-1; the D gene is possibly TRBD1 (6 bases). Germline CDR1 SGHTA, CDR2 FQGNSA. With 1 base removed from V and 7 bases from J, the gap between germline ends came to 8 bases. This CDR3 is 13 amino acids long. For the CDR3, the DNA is TGTGCCAGCAGCTTAGAAAGGGGGAATGAGCAGTTCTTC. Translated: CASSLERGNEQFF.

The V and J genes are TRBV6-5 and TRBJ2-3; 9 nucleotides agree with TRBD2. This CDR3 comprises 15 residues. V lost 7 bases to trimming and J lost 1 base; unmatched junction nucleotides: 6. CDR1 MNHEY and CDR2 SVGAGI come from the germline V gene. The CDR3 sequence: CASIWSSGGTDTQYF. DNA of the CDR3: TGTGCCAGCATCTGGTCTAGCGGGGGCACAGATACGCAGTATTTT.

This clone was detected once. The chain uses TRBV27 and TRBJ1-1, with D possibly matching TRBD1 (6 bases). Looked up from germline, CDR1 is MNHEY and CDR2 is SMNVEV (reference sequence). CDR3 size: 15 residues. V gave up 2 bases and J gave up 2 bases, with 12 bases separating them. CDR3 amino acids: CASSLQGRGNTEAFF. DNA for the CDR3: TGTGCCAGCAGTTTACAGGGGAGGGGTAACACTGAAGCTTTCTTT.

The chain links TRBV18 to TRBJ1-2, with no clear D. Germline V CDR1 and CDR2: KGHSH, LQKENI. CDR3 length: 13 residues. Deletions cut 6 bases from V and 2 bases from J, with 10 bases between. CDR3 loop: CASSLQRNYGYTF. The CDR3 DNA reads TGTGCCAGCTCGCTCCAGAGGAACTATGGCTACACCTTC.

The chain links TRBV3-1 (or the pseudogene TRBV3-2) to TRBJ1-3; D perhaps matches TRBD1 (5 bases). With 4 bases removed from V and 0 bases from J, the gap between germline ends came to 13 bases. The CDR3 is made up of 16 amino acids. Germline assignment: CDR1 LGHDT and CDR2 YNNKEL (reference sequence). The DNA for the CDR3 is TGTGCCAGCAGCCCCTACAGGTTAAGCTCTGGAAACACCATATATTTT. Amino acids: CASSPYRLSSGNTIYF.

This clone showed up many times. Written as DNA, the CDR3 is TGTGCCAGCAGCCCGAACCGGTACGAAGTACACAATGAGCAGTTCTTC. Protein sequence: CASSPNRYEVHNEQFF. V and J are TRBV14 and TRBJ2-1; D unresolved. The CDR3 covers 16 residues. V was pared by 4 bases and J by 5 bases, with 18 bases between. From germline, CDR1 is SGHDN and CDR2 FVKESK.

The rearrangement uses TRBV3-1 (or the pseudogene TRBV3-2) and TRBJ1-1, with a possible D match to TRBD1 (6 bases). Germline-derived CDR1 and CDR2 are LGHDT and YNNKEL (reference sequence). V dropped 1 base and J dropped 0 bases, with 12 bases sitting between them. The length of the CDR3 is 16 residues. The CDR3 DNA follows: TGTGCCAGCAGCCAAGGGACAGCAATCTTGAACACTGAAGCTTTCTTT. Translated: CASSQGTAILNTEAFF.